This passage covers 22 T cell receptor beta chains from one sample sequenced in a study of T-cell memory formation after mild COVID-19. Each CDR3 protein gets one entry after TCRdb re-called the 5' RACE reads with MiXCR. The top ten clones hold around 12% of a sample with roughly 600,000 distinct CDR3 sequences, under 20% of them seen once. The specimen sequenced was PBMCs or a T cell subset sorted from them (not recorded which). These TCRs come from an adult woman who had mild COVID-19 (a few samples of this study predate the infection). Cell type and time point are not known.

The chain carries TRBV6-5 and TRBJ1-1; D remains ambiguous. The CDR3 spans 13 residues. Trimming left V 0 bases short and J 7 bases short, with 9 bases between. Per germline, CDR1 MNHEY and CDR2 SVGAGI. In DNA form, the CDR3 reads TGTGCCAGCAGTTACTCGATCCAGCTTGAAGCTTTCTTT. As protein: CASSYSIQLEAFF.

The genes are TRBV20-1 and TRBJ2-7; 10 bases line up with TRBD2. CDR1 and CDR2 (germline): DFQATT, SNEGSKA (reference sequence). The CDR3 runs to 14 residues. The V gene end was trimmed by 1 base and the J gene end by 8 bases; junction bases not matched to a gene: 8. CDR3 DNA: TGCAGTGCTAGAGCAATAACTAGCGGGAACAAGCAGTACTTC. Translated, it gives CSARAITSGNKQYF.

The rearrangement links TRBV25-1 to TRBJ2-2, with 8 bases that match TRBD2. The germline gives CDR1 MGHDK, CDR2 SYGVNS. Germline trimming cut 5 bases from V and 6 bases from J; bases unmatched to any gene: 5. The CDR3 totals 14 residues. DNA for the CDR3: TGTGCCAGCAGTATAGCGGGGCAGGCCGGGGAGCTGTTTTTT. This encodes CASSIAGQAGELFF. Using reference TRBV25-1 and TRBJ2-2 for the parts outside the CDR3, the full variable domain is EADIYQTPRYLVIGTGKKITLECSQTMGHDKMYWYQQDPGMELHLIHYSYGVNSTEKGDLSSESTVSRIRTEHFPLTLESARPSHTSQYLCASSIAGQAGELFFGEGSRLTVL.

There are a few counts of this clonotype. The genes are TRBV7-9 and TRBJ2-7, with D possibly being TRBD2 (6 bases). Trimming took off 1 base at V and 2 bases at J, with 9 bases between the two ends. CDR1 and CDR2 (germline): SEHNR, FQNEAQ (reference sequence). The CDR3 contains 14 residues. The CDR3 DNA reads as TGTGCCAGCAGCTTAGGCGGGGCCACCTACGAGCAGTACTTC. Its translation is CASSLGGATYEQYF.

The rearrangement joins TRBV20-1 to TRBJ2-7; 10 nucleotides align to TRBD2. With 5 bases clipped from V and 4 bases from J, the junction kept 11 bases outside the gene matches. CDR1 is DFQATT, CDR2 SNEGSKA, per germline (reference sequence). This CDR3 comprises 15 residues. CDR3 DNA: TGCAGTGCTCCCTTCCCGGGACTAGCGACTTACGAGCAGTACTTC. It translates to CSAPFPGLATYEQYF.

A few counts support this clonotype. The chain is built from TRBV14 and TRBJ2-5; D may be TRBD1 (5 bases). V shed 4 bases and J shed 2 bases, with 20 bases lying between them. Germline CDR1 reads SGHDN; CDR2 reads FVKESK. The CDR3 has 17 amino acids. CDR3 nucleotide sequence: TGTGCCAGCAGCCCTCACCAGCCAGGGATGGGGCAAGAGACCCAGTACTTC. Translating gives CASSPHQPGMGQETQYF.

The J gene is TRBJ2-4, the V gene TRBV7-9, with D perhaps being TRBD1 or TRBD2 (5 bases each). CDR1 is SEHNR and CDR2 is FQNEAQ in the germline V gene (reference sequence). V lost 6 bases and J 7 bases, leaving 19 bases between the germline ends. The CDR3 covers 15 residues. As DNA, the CDR3 is TGTGCCAGCAGTCCCCGCCGGGACCGTGCCAACATTCAGTACTTC. This encodes CASSPRRDRANIQYF.

A word on this clonotype: It may be a read error: a sequence one base away is much more abundant. This chain links TRBV7-2 with TRBJ1-6; unclear D gene. Germline V lookup: CDR1 SGHTA, CDR2 FQGNSA. Trimming left V 3 bases short and J 0 bases short, with 6 bases between. The CDR3 sequence is 15 residues long. The CDR3 spells CASSFESSYNSPLHF. In DNA form, the CDR3 reads TGTGCCAGCAGCTTTGAGAGCTCCTATAATTCACCCCTCCACTTT.

This clonotype was observed at least ten times. The chain has TRBV20-1 and TRBJ2-6; 14 nucleotides align to TRBD2. Germline CDR1 DFQATT, CDR2 SNEGSKA (reference sequence). CDR3 length: 19 amino acids. V lost 5 bases, J lost 0 bases, and 9 bases stayed unmatched. This chain's CDR3 is CSAGGTSGGLSSGANVLTF. CDR3 sequence (DNA): TGCAGTGCTGGGGGGACTAGCGGGGGACTCAGCTCTGGGGCCAACGTCCTGACTTTC.

The sample holds a few counts of this clonotype. The genes are TRBV28 and TRBJ2-1, with D possibly being TRBD2 (5 bases). Germline CDR1 reads MDHEN; CDR2 reads SYDVKM. V was clipped by 3 bases and J by 6 bases, with 18 bases between them. The CDR3 totals 16 residues. The CDR3, as DNA: TGTGCCAGCAGTTTGAAGCGTAGAGGGTACGGCAATGAGCAGTTCTTC. Protein: CASSLKRRGYGNEQFF.

This clonotype has more than one count but fewer than ten. This sequence joins TRBV15 and TRBJ2-1, with 8 bases aligning to TRBD1. The CDR3 contains 14 residues. V lost 7 bases to trimming and J lost 8 bases; unmatched junction nucleotides: 10. Germline loops: CDR1 LNHNV, CDR2 YYDKDF (reference sequence). CDR3 nucleotides: TGTGCCACCAACAAGAACAGGGGGTTGGATGAGCAGTTCTTC. This sequence encodes CATNKNRGLDEQFF.

The rearrangement uses TRBV6-5 and TRBJ2-4; D is ambiguous. Per germline, CDR1 MNHEY and CDR2 SVGAGI. This CDR3 spans 15 amino acids. Trimming left V 2 bases short and J 2 bases short, with 10 bases between. The CDR3 here is CASSYNVRTKNIQYF. Written as DNA, the CDR3 is TGTGCCAGCAGTTACAACGTTCGGACCAAAAACATTCAGTACTTC.

This chain links TRBV12-3 or TRBV12-4 with TRBJ1-1, with a possible D match to TRBD1 (5 bases). The CDR3 is 14 amino acids. Trimming pared 5 bases from V and 0 bases from J, leaving 10 bases between. The CDR3 sequence: CASSNRRLNTEAFF. DNA for the CDR3: TGTGCCAGCAGTAACAGGAGATTGAACACTGAAGCTTTCTTT.

This clonotype was observed once. The gene calls are TRBV4-1 and TRBJ1-1, with 8 bases aligning to TRBD1. Trimming cost V 1 base and J 5 bases; bases outside gene matches: 6. Germline V lookup: CDR1 MGHRA, CDR2 YSYEKL. The CDR3 extends over 15 amino acids. The CDR3 reads CASSQATGAGTEAFF. As DNA, the CDR3 is TGCGCCAGCAGCCAAGCGACAGGGGCGGGGACTGAAGCTTTCTTT.

The V gene is TRBV12-3 or TRBV12-4, the J gene TRBJ2-1, with D uncertain. The CDR3 covers 16 residues. V lost 4 bases and J lost 2, with 15 bases in between. CDR3 sequence (DNA): TGTGCCAGCAGTTGGGCAGTTGTCAGGACCTACAATGAGCAGTTCTTC. Encoded protein: CASSWAVVRTYNEQFF.

A remark on this clonotype: The germline gene is not matched at one end of the junction; a read error may be the cause. The rearrangement joins TRBV11-1 to TRBJ2-1; no clear D gene. The CDR3 covers 14 residues. Looked up from germline, CDR1 is SGHAT and CDR2 is FQDESV (reference sequence). CDR3 coding DNA: TGTGCCAGCAGCTTAGCGGGCTCCTACTATGAGCAGTTCTTC. Its translation: CASSLAGSYYEQFF.

This clonotype appeared a few times. This chain joins TRBV9 and TRBJ2-1; D is undetermined. Germline lookup yields CDR1 SGDLS and CDR2 YYNGEE. The CDR3 spans 14 residues. V was shortened by 0 bases and J by 8 bases, with 12 bases between the two germline ends. This CDR3 is CASSVGVGVYEQFF. The CDR3 DNA sequence: TGTGCCAGCAGCGTAGGAGTAGGAGTGTATGAGCAGTTCTTC. The whole variable domain, remainder taken from reference TRBV9 and TRBJ2-1, is DSGVTQTPKHLITATGQRVTLRCSPRSGDLSVYWYQQSLDQGLQFLIQYYNGEERAKGNILERFSAQQFPDLHSELNLSSLELGDSALYFCASSVGVGVYEQFFGPGTRLTVL.

This clonotype has more than one count but fewer than ten. The chain links TRBV11-3 to TRBJ2-7, with 9 bases identical to TRBD2. This CDR3 region has 15 residues. Germline values: CDR1 SGHNT, CDR2 YENEEA. V lost 4 bases, J lost 6 bases, and 10 bases stayed unmatched. CDR3 sequence: CASSSPREGPSEQYF. The CDR3 DNA reads TGTGCCAGCAGCTCGCCGCGGGAGGGCCCCTCCGAGCAGTACTTC.

The chain combines TRBV5-1 with TRBJ2-3; D is unresolved. The CDR3 runs 14 residues. V lost 4 bases to trimming and J lost 6 bases, with 15 bases between them. Germline V gene data show CDR1 as SGHRS and CDR2 as YFSETQ. The CDR3 DNA is TGCGCCAGCAGCCCTGACTCCCGTGTGGATACGCAGTATTTT. Translating gives CASSPDSRVDTQYF.

This rearrangement joins TRBV4-1 to TRBJ2-7; D possibly corresponds to TRBD2 (7 bases). V lost 1 base, J lost 4 bases, and 11 bases lay in between. The CDR3 has 14 amino acids. The V gene's germline CDR1 is MGHRA and CDR2 YSYEKL. As DNA, the CDR3 is TGCGCCAGCAGCCAAGTCGGGGGGCGGTACGAGCAGTACTTC. Translating gives CASSQVGGRYEQYF.

The J gene is TRBJ2-3, the V gene TRBV6-2 or TRBV6-3; D perhaps matches TRBD1 (6 bases). V lost 6 bases to trimming and J lost 2 bases, with 15 bases between them. Germline CDR1 and CDR2: MNHEY and SVGEGT. The CDR3 spans 15 residues. CDR3 nucleotide sequence: TGTGCCAGCAGCTCGGGACAAGCTCACACAGATACGCAGTATTTT. Its translation is CASSSGQAHTDTQYF.

This clonotype showed up just a few times. An end of the junction differs from the germline gene, which may be a read error. V and J are TRBV7-8 and TRBJ2-3, with D perhaps assigned TRBD1 or TRBD2 (6 bases each). The germline V gene has CDR1 SGHVS and CDR2 FQNEAQ. The length of the CDR3 is 15 residues. Written as DNA, the CDR3 is TGTGCCAGCAGCGTTAGCGGTGGGGGCACAGATACGAAGTATTTT. This translates into CASSVSGGGTDTKYF.